The text below deals with one T cell receptor beta chain. The antigen is unknown. This CDR3 has 15 amino acids. V was clipped by 5 bases and J by 1 base, with 15 bases between them. Germline assignment: CDR1 PRHDT and CDR2 FYEKMQ (reference sequence). Donors, without exception, were Caucasian adults residing in Nashville, Tennessee. Researchers partitioned CD4+ cells into CD45RA+ naive and CD45RA-negative memory subsets. Generated by immunoSEQ multiplex PCR, the TCRdb table keeps only in-frame clones and is missing some. The data show about a million clones, about 70% seen once. This entry belongs to a study of shared clonotypes between healthy human individuals. General study findings and limits: Sharing across a few donors was seen in roughly 5.2% of naive CD4 clonotypes.

This sequence was found in a man aged 18 to 30 in good health. Specimen: memory CD4+ T cells sorted from blood. Specified subset: CD45RA-negative fraction. The chain couples TRBV13 to TRBJ2-7; perhaps D is TRBD1 or TRBD2 (5 bases each). CDR3 amino acids: CASSRSRGRSYEQYF. In DNA, the CDR3 is TGTGCCAGCAGCAGATCCCGGGGACGGTCCTACGAGCAGTACTTC.